Presented here are 10 T cell receptor beta chains from one specimen sequenced in a study of cytomegalovirus exposure and HLA in healthy donors. Assay: immunoSEQ multiplex PCR; the TCRdb copy retains only in-frame clones and omits some. The data show fewer than 250,000 clones, around 87% seen once. Specimen: PBMCs. The receptors stem from a man between 18 and 35 years old in good health and CMV-seronegative.

This chain connects TRBV18 to TRBJ2-1, with 10 bases that match TRBD2. V lost 2 bases to trimming and J lost 8 bases; unmatched junction nucleotides: 6. The CDR3 has 15 amino acids. In germline, CDR1 is KGHSH, CDR2 LQKENI. Written as DNA, the CDR3 is TGTGCCAGCTCACCAAGGACTAGCGGTATGGATGAGCAGTTCTTC. It translates to CASSPRTSGMDEQFF.

This chain links TRBV28 with TRBJ2-7; D is unresolved. Germline CDR1 is MDHEN and CDR2 is SYDVKM. The V end was cut by 4 bases, the J end by 4 bases, with 8 bases between. The CDR3 runs to 12 residues. For the CDR3, the DNA is TGTGCCAGCAGTTCGCACCAGTACGAGCAGTACTTC. Protein product: CASSSHQYEQYF.

The chain uses TRBV18 and TRBJ2-7, with TRBD2 identical over 10 bases. The CDR3 contains 14 residues. Germline values: CDR1 KGHSH, CDR2 LQKENI. The J segment lost 5 bases and the V segment lost 3 bases, leaving 4 bases of the junction unmatched. Here the CDR3 DNA reads TGTGCCAGCTCACCTATTCTAGCGGGAGACGAGCAGTACTTC. This translates into CASSPILAGDEQYF.

V and J are TRBV4-3 and TRBJ2-3; the D is unclear. The CDR3 consists of 14 residues. The ends were cut back, 0 bases at V and 6 bases at J, with 10 bases in the middle. Germline V gene sequence: CDR1 LGHNA, CDR2 YSLEER. CDR3 amino acids: CASSQDLPADTQYF. The DNA for the CDR3 is TGCGCCAGCAGCCAAGATCTCCCCGCGGATACGCAGTATTTT.

Regarding this clone: At one end, the junction sequence differs from germline, possibly due to a read error. This rearrangement joins TRBV9 to TRBJ2-7; 9 nucleotides align to TRBD1. The CDR3 runs 14 residues. The germline V gene encodes CDR1 SGDLS and CDR2 YYNGEE. CDR3 coding DNA: TGTGCCAGCAGCGTTGGGGGAGGACAGGGGCCCTCCAACTTC. It encodes CASSVGGGQGPSNF.

The chain joins TRBV6-6 to TRBJ2-4; weak D call: TRBD1 (6 bases). The V gene's germline CDR1 is MNHNY and CDR2 SVGAGI (reference sequence). Between the trimmed V and J ends, which lost 7 bases and 1 base, there was a span of 11 bases. This CDR3 spans 14 amino acids. The CDR3 loop reads CASTQRGAKNIQYF. The CDR3 nucleotides read TGTGCCAGCACCCAGAGGGGGGCCAAAAACATTCAGTACTTC.

This clone was observed a handful of times. The rearrangement joins TRBV9 to TRBJ2-1, with 7 bases that match TRBD1. This CDR3 has 13 residues. V was pared by 0 bases and J by 6 bases, with 0 bases of the junction left unmatched. In germline, CDR1 is SGDLS, CDR2 YYNGEE. This chain's CDR3 is CASSVGQGNEQFF. The CDR3 DNA follows: TGTGCCAGCAGCGTAGGACAGGGCAATGAGCAGTTCTTC.

V and J are TRBV7-2 and TRBJ1-2; D perhaps matches TRBD1 (5 bases). The germline V and J ends were trimmed by 5 bases and 5 bases, with 21 bases remaining between them. The CDR3 sequence is 16 residues long. Germline CDR1 and CDR2: SGHTA and FQGNSA. CDR3 DNA sequence: TGTGCCAGCAGCCCCGGTCAGATGGGGGGACGGTATGGCTACACCTTC. This encodes CASSPGQMGGRYGYTF. The entire variable domain, with the rest obtained from reference TRBV7-2 and TRBJ1-2, is as follows: GAGVSQSPSNKVTEKGKDVELRCDPISGHTALYWYRQSLGQGLEFLIYFQGNSAPDKSGLPSDRFSAERTGGSVSTLTIQRTQQEDSAVYLCASSPGQMGGRYGYTFGSGTRLTVV.

The chain uses TRBV2 and TRBJ2-1; weak D call: TRBD1 (6 bases). Trimming stripped 5 bases from V and 4 bases from J, with 9 bases between. CDR1 and CDR2 from the germline V gene are SNHLY and FYNNEI. This CDR3 spans 13 amino acids. The CDR3 reads CASSRDRYNEQFF. The CDR3 DNA reads TGTGCCAGCAGTCGCGACAGGTACAATGAGCAGTTCTTC. Supplemented by reference TRBV2 and TRBJ2-1, the full variable domain reads EPEVTQTPSHQVTQMGQEVILRCVPISNHLYFYWYRQILGQKVEFLVSFYNNEISEKSEIFDDQFSVERPDGSNFTLKIRSTKLEDSAMYFCASSRDRYNEQFFGPGTRLTVL.

This chain connects TRBV6-5 to TRBJ2-5; unclear D gene. Looked up from germline, CDR1 is MNHEY and CDR2 is SVGAGI. V was clipped by 6 bases and J by 5 bases, with 13 bases between them. The CDR3 is 13 amino acids. CDR3 loop: CASRLGVRETQYF. The CDR3 DNA follows: TGTGCCAGCAGGCTAGGAGTCCGGGAGACCCAGTACTTC.